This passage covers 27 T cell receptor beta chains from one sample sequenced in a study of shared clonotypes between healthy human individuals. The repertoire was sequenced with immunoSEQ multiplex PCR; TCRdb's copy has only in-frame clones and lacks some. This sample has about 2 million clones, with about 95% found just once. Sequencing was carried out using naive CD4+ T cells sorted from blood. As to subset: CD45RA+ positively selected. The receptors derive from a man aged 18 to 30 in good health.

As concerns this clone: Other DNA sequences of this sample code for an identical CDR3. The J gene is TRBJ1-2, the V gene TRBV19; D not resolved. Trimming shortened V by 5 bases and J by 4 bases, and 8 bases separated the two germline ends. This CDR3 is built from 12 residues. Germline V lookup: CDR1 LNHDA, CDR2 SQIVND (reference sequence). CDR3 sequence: CASSLGGYGYTF. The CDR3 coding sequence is TGTGCCAGTAGTTTGGGCGGCTATGGCTACACCTTC.

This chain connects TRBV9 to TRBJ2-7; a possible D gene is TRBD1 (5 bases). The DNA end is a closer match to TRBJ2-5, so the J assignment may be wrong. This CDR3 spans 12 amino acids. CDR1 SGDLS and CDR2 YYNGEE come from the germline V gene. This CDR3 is CASSVGTGTQYF. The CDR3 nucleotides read TGTGCCAGCAGCGTAGGAACAGGGACCCAGTACTTC.

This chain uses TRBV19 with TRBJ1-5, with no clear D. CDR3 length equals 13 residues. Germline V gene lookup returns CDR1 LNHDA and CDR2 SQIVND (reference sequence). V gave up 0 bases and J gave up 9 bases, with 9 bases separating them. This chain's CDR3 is CASSIEVSSPQHF. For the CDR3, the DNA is TGTGCCAGTAGTATAGAAGTATCATCGCCCCAGCATTTT.

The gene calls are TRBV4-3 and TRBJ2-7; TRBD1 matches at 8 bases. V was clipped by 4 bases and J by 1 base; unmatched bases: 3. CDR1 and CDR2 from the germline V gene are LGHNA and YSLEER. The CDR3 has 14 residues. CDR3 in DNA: TGCGCCAGCAGCCTTCGGACAGGGTCCTACGAGCAGTACTTC. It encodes CASSLRTGSYEQYF.

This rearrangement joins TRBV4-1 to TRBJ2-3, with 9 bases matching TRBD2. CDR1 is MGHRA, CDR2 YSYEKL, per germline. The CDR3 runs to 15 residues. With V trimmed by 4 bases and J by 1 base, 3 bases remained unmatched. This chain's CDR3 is CASSLRTSGTDTQYF. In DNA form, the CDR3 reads TGCGCCAGCAGCCTCAGGACTAGCGGCACAGATACGCAGTATTTT.

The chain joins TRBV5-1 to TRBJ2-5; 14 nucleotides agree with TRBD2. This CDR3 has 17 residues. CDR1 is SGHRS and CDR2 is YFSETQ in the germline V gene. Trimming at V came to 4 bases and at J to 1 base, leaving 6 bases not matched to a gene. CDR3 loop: CASSRGTSGGGQETQYF. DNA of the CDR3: TGCGCCAGCAGCCGAGGGACTAGCGGGGGAGGCCAAGAGACCCAGTACTTC. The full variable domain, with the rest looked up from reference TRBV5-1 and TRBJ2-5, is KAGVTQTPRYLIKTRGQQVTLSCSPISGHRSVSWYQQTPGQGLQFLFEYFSETQRNKGNFPGRFSGRQFSNSRSEMNVSTLELGDSALYLCASSRGTSGGGQETQYFGPGTRLLVL.

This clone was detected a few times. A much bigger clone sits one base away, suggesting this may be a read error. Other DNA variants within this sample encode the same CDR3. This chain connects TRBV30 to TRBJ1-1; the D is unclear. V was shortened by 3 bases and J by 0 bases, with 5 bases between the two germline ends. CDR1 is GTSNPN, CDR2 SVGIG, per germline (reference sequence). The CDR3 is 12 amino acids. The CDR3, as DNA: TGTGCCTGGAGGGGGATGAACACTGAAGCTTTCTTT. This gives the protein CAWRGMNTEAFF. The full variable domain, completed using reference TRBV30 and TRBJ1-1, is SQTIHQWPATLVQPVGSPLSLECTVEGTSNPNLYWYRQAAGRGLQLLFYSVGIGQISSEVPQNLSASRPQDRQFILSSKKLLLSDSGFYLCAWRGMNTEAFFGQGTRLTVV.

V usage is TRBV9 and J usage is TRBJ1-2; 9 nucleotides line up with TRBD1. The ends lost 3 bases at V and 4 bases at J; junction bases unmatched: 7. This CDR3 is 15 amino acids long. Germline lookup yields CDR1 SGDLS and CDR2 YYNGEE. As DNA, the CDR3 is TGTGCCAGCAGCGGTTTGACAGGGGGAGGCTATGGCTACACCTTC. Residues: CASSGLTGGGYGYTF.

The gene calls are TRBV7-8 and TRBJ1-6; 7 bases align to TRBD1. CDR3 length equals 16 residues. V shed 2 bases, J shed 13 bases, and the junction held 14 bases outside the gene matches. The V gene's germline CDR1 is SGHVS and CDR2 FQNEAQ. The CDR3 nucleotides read TGTGCCAGCAGCTTAAGTCGGGCAGGGGGGACTTCTCCCCTCCACTTT. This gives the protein CASSLSRAGGTSPLHF.

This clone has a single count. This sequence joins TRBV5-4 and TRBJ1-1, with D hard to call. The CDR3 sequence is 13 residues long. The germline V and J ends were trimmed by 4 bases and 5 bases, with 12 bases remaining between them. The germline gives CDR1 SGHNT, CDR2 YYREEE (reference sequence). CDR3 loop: CASSGNSPTEAFF. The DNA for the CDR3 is TGTGCCAGCAGCGGGAACTCGCCGACTGAAGCTTTCTTT. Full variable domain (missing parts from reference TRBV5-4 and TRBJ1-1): ETGVTQSPTHLIKTRGQQVTLRCSSQSGHNTVSWYQQALGQGPQFIFQYYREEENGRGNFPPRFSGLQFPNYSSELNVNALELDDSALYLCASSGNSPTEAFFGQGTRLTVV.

DNA of the CDR3: TGCGCCAGCAGCCAATCGAGCGGGGGGACACAAGAGACCCAGTACTTC. It codes for CASSQSSGGTQETQYF. The V gene is TRBV4-1, the J gene TRBJ2-5; 9 bases are shared with TRBD2. V was clipped by 2 bases and J by 2 bases; unmatched bases: 6. The germline V gene encodes CDR1 MGHRA and CDR2 YSYEKL. The CDR3 is made up of 16 amino acids.

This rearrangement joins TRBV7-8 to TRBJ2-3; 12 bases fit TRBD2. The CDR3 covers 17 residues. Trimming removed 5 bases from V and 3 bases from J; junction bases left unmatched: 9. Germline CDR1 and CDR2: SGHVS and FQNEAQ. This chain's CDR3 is CASSPLTSGSRTDTQYF. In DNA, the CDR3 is TGTGCCAGCAGCCCTCTGACTAGCGGGAGTCGGACAGATACGCAGTATTTT.

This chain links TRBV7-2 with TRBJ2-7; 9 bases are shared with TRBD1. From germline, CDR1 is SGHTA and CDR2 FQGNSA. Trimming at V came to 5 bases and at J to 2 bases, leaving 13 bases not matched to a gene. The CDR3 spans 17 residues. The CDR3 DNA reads TGTGCCAGCAGCCTCGGACCGCCGGGACAGGGTGCCTACGAGCAGTACTTC. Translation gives CASSLGPPGQGAYEQYF.

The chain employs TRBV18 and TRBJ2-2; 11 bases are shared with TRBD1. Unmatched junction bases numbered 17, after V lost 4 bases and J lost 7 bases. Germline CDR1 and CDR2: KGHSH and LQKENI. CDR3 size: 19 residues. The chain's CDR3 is CASSLGQGAAVVLGGELFF. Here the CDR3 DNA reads TGTGCCAGCTCACTTGGACAGGGGGCCGCCGTCGTGTTAGGCGGGGAGCTGTTTTTT.

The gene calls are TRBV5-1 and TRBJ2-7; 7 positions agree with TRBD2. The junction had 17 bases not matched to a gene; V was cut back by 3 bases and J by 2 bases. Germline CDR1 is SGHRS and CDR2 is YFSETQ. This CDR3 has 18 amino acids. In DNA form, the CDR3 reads TGCGCCAGCAGCTCGTGGGCCTCCGGGGGGAGGACTCCCTACGAGCAGTACTTC. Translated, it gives CASSSWASGGRTPYEQYF.

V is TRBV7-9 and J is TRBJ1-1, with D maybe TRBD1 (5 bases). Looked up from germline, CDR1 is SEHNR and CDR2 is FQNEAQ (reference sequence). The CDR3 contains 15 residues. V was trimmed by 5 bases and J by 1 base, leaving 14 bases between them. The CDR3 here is CASSPMRGGNTEAFF. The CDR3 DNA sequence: TGTGCCAGCAGCCCCATGAGGGGAGGGAACACTGAAGCTTTCTTT.

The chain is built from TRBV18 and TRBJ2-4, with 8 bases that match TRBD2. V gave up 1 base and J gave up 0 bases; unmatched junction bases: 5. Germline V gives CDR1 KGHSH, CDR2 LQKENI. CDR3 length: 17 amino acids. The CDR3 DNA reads TGTGCCAGCTCACCACTCGGACTAGCTTTAGCCAAAAACATTCAGTACTTC. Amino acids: CASSPLGLALAKNIQYF.

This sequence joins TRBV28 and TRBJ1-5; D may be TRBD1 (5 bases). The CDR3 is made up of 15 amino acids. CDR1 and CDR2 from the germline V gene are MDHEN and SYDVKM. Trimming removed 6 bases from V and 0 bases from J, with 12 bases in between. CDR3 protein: CASSPQAYSNQPQHF. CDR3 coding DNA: TGTGCCAGCAGCCCACAGGCTTATAGCAATCAGCCCCAGCATTTT.

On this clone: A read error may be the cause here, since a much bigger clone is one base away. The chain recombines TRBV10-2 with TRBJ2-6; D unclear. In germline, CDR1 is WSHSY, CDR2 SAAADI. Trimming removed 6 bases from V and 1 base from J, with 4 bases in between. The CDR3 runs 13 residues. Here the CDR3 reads CASSLSGANVLTF. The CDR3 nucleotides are TGCGCCAGCAGCTTGTCTGGGGCCAACGTCCTGACTTTC.

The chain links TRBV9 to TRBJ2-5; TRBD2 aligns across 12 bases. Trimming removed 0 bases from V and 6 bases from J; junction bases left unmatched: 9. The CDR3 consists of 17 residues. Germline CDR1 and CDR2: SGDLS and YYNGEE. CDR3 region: CASSVGFLAGGPQTQYF. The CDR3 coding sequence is TGTGCCAGCAGCGTAGGGTTCCTAGCGGGGGGGCCTCAGACCCAGTACTTC.

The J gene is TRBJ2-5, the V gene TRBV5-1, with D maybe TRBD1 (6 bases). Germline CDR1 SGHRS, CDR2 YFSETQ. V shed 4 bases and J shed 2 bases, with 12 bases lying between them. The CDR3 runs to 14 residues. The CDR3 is CASSKDSLQETQYF. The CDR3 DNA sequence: TGCGCCAGCAGCAAGGACAGTTTACAAGAGACCCAGTACTTC.

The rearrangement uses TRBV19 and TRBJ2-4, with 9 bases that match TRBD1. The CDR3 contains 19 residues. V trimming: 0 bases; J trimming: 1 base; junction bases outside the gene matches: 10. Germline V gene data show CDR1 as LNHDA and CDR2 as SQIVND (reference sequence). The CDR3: CASSIETGGVDAAKNIQYF. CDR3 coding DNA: TGTGCCAGTAGTATAGAAACAGGGGGCGTCGATGCTGCCAAAAACATTCAGTACTTC. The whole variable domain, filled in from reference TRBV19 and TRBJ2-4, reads DGGITQSPKYLFRKEGQNVTLSCEQNLNHDAMYWYRQDPGQGLRLIYYSQIVNDFQKGDIAEGYSVSREKKESFPLTVTSAQKNPTAFYLCASSIETGGVDAAKNIQYFGAGTRLSVL.

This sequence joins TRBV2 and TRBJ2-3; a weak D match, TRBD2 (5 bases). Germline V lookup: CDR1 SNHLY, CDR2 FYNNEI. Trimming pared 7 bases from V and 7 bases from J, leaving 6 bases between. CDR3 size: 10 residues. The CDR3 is CASKRYTQYF. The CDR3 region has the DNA TGTGCCAGCAAGCGGTATACGCAGTATTTT. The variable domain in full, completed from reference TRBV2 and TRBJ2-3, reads EPEVTQTPSHQVTQMGQEVILRCVPISNHLYFYWYRQILGQKVEFLVSFYNNEISEKSEIFDDQFSVERPDGSNFTLKIRSTKLEDSAMYFCASKRYTQYFGPGTRLTVL.

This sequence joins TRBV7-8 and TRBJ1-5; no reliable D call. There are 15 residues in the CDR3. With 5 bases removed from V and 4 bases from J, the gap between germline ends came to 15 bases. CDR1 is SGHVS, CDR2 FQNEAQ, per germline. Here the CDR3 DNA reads TGTGCCAGCAGCCGTTTGCCCTCCTCAAATCAGCCCCAGCATTTT. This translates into CASSRLPSSNQPQHF. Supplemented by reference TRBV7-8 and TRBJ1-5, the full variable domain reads GAGVSQSPRYKVAKRGQDVALRCDPISGHVSLFWYQQALGQGPEFLTYFQNEAQLDKSGLPSDRFFAERPEGSVSTLKIQRTQQEDSAVYLCASSRLPSSNQPQHFGDGTRLSIL.

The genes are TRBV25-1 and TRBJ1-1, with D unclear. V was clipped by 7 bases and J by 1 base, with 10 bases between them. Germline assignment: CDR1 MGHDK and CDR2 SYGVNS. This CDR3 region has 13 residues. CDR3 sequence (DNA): TGTGCCAGCACCGAGGGCCGGAACACTGAAGCTTTCTTT. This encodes CASTEGRNTEAFF.

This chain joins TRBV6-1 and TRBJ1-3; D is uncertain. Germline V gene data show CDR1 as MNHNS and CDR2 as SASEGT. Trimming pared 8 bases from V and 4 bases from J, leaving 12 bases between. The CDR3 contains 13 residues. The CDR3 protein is CASGVATGNTIYF. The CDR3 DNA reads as TGTGCCAGCGGAGTTGCCACCGGAAACACCATATATTTT.

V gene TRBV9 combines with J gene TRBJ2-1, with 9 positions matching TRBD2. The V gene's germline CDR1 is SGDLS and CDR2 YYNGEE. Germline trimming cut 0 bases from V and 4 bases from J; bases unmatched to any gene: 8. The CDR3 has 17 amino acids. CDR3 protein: CASSVETLLAGYNEQFF. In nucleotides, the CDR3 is TGTGCCAGCAGCGTAGAGACTTTGCTAGCGGGGTACAATGAGCAGTTCTTC.